This TCR beta chain emerged from a study of CD8 T cells in Susac syndrome. Trimming took 2 bases from V and 2 from J, leaving 14 bases between them. In germline, CDR1 is SEHNR, CDR2 FQNEAQ (reference sequence). This CDR3 spans 16 amino acids. Study outcomes and limitations: The relatively small number of individuals in the TCR sequencing and HLA analysis was acknowledged by the study.

The multiple sclerosis control group comprised treatment-naive patients with stable or active relapsing-remitting disease. TEMRA cells underwent FACS enrichment and CD8+ and CD4+ T cells underwent negative isolation. Worth noting for this clonotype: No antigen is known for it.

Random hexamers primed reverse transcription of about 0.45 to 1 ug RNA. An immunoSEQ multiplex PCR amplified TCR beta CDR3 over 54 Vbeta and 13 Jbeta. MiXCR, applied by TCRdb to the immunoSEQ multiplex PCR reads, yields one record per CDR3 protein. Among over 200,000 distinct CDR3 sequences listed, over 90% were seen once. This receptor was identified in a human donor with multiple sclerosis. The chain recombines TRBV7-9 with TRBJ2-3; D gene ambiguous. Sequenced: CD4+ T cells from PBMCs. Here the CDR3 reads CASSLNRIILTDTQYF. In nucleotides, the CDR3 is TGTGCCAGCAGCTTAAATCGCATAATTCTCACAGATACGCAGTATTTT.